Each of the 8 T cell receptor beta chains below was sequenced from the same sample in a study of shared clonotypes between healthy human individuals. Assay used: immunoSEQ multiplex PCR; TCRdb lists only in-frame clones, some missing. This table holds 330,000 or so clones, 73% found once. Input material: memory CD4+ T cells sorted from blood. The subset: CD45RA-negative fraction. The source of these receptors is a man in his thirties or forties in good health.

This clone was counted ten times or more. The chain carries TRBV7-3 and TRBJ2-7; D may be TRBD1 or TRBD2 (5 bases each). The V gene lost 5 bases and the J gene lost 6 bases, with 14 bases spanning the gap. This CDR3 is 13 amino acids long. Germline assignment: CDR1 SGHTA and CDR2 FQGTGA. The CDR3 DNA sequence: TGTGCCAGCAGCCCCGGGACCGGCCTCGAGCAGTACTTC. Its translation is CASSPGTGLEQYF.

The chain carries TRBV7-9 and TRBJ2-7; 8 bases agree with TRBD1. The J segment lost 0 bases and the V segment lost 8 bases, leaving 6 bases of the junction unmatched. The CDR3 length is 14 residues. Per the germline V gene, CDR1 is SEHNR and CDR2 is FQNEAQ (reference sequence). Here the CDR3 reads CASGPGTGSYEQYF. CDR3 nucleotide sequence: TGTGCCAGCGGCCCCGGGACAGGCTCCTACGAGCAGTACTTC.

This chain uses TRBV7-9 with TRBJ2-3; D unclear. The CDR3 length is 15 residues. The germline V gene encodes CDR1 SEHNR and CDR2 FQNEAQ (reference sequence). Trimming left V 1 base short and J 0 bases short, with 8 bases between. CDR3 sequence reads: CASSLGQSSTDTQYF. DNA for the CDR3: TGTGCCAGCAGCTTAGGGCAGTCTAGCACAGATACGCAGTATTTT.

This clone was detected many times. The chain uses TRBV15 and TRBJ2-4; D gene unclear. The CDR3 extends over 17 amino acids. Germline CDR1 LNHNV, CDR2 YYDKDF (reference sequence). V was clipped by 3 bases and J by 1 base, with 16 bases between them. CDR3 sequence: CATSSFTAPRAKNIQYF. The CDR3 DNA follows: TGTGCCACCAGCAGCTTTACTGCGCCCCGGGCCAAAAACATTCAGTACTTC.

This clone has only one observation. The sample has other DNA sequences that encode this CDR3 too. The chain has TRBV18 and TRBJ2-5; D is uncertain. The germline CDR1 and CDR2 sequences are KGHSH and LQKENI. V lost 5 bases and J 0 bases, leaving 1 base between the germline ends. The CDR3 spans 11 residues. CDR3: CASSNQETQYF. The CDR3 bases are TGTGCCAGCTCAAACCAAGAGACCCAGTACTTC. Using reference TRBV18 and TRBJ2-5 for the parts outside the CDR3, the full variable domain is NAGVMQNPRHLVRRRGQEARLRCSPMKGHSHVYWYRQLPEEGLKFMVYLQKENIIDESGMPKERFSAEFPKEGPSILRIQQVVRGDSAAYFCASSNQETQYFGPGTRLLVL.

The V and J genes are TRBV5-6 and TRBJ1-2, with a tentative D call TRBD1 (5 bases). The V gene lost 6 bases and the J gene lost 6 bases, with 15 bases spanning the gap. The CDR3 length is 13 residues. Germline V gene data show CDR1 as SGHDT and CDR2 as YYEEEE. The CDR3 region is CASNLVTGDGYTF. The CDR3 DNA reads TGTGCCAGCAACCTGGTTACGGGGGATGGCTACACCTTC.

This clone came up many times. J is TRBJ2-3 and V is TRBV5-6, with 9 bases lining up with TRBD2. CDR1 is SGHDT and CDR2 is YYEEEE in the germline V gene. The CDR3 runs 16 residues. Trimming cost V 3 bases and J 1 base; bases outside gene matches: 6. The CDR3 region is CASSWIAGVGTDTQYF. Written as DNA, the CDR3 is TGTGCCAGCAGCTGGATAGCGGGAGTTGGCACAGATACGCAGTATTTT.

The chain is built from TRBV6-5 and TRBJ2-2; D possibly corresponds to TRBD1 (5 bases). V lost 7 bases, J lost 1 base, and 10 bases lay in between. The CDR3 is 14 residues long. Looked up from germline, CDR1 is MNHEY and CDR2 is SVGAGI. CDR3 nucleotides: TGTGCCAGCAAAAGCCAGGGGAACACCGGGGAGCTGTTTTTT. As protein: CASKSQGNTGELFF.